This T cell receptor beta chain was identified during a study of blood T cell repertoires in COVID-19. Turning to the study itself: The origin of the acute and convalescent COVID-19 samples was the United States, Italy and Spain.

Measured with immunoSEQ multiplex PCR; TCRdb has only the in-frame clones, and not every one. The sample holds 150,000 to 200,000 clones; roughly four fifths are singletons and the top ten take 2.5% to 3%. The CDR3 extends over 14 amino acids. With 5 bases clipped from V and 6 bases from J, the junction kept 6 bases outside the gene matches. Germline CDR1 and CDR2: MDHEN and SYDVKM. The sequence was obtained from a woman of 80 years or more with COVID-19, enrolled during active disease. Input material: peripheral blood. This sequence joins TRBV28 and TRBJ1-1; 10 bases map to TRBD1. Here the CDR3 reads CASSPWTGGAEAFF. CDR3 coding DNA: TGTGCCAGCAGTCCGTGGACAGGGGGGGCTGAAGCTTTCTTT.